This TCR beta chain originates from a study of control samples from healthy donors and cancer patients (TCRdb year 2020). From its cysteine to its phenylalanine, the CDR3 spans 15 amino acids. Only the CDR3 DNA stays, 45 bases, in frame from base 1. From V the trimming removes 4 bases and from J it removes 5 bases, while the gene matches leave 9 bases of the junction unaccounted for. According to the germline V gene (reference sequence), CDR1 reads MNHNY and CDR2 reads SVGAGI. Receptor amplification or capture employed the immunoSEQ multiplex PCR assay. TCRdb carries this immuneACCESS record with in-frame sequences only. Its versions omit some clonotypes, under half of them owing to an unresolved V gene in the studies checked, with the rest unexplained. A total of roughly 160,000 clones appear in this sample, nearly 96% of them only once. The top ten constitute 1% of the sample. In regard to this clone: What antigen it recognizes has not been identified. Qualities for individual bases were not recorded, and no much larger clone is one base off.

Sequenced input: blood. The sequence links TRBV6-6 to TRBJ2-7, with 9 bases aligning to TRBD1. The receptor was isolated from a woman aged 25 to 39 in good health. CDR3 loop: CASSSTGTGFHEQYF. The DNA sequence reads TGTGCCAGCAGTTCAACCGGGACAGGGTTTCACGAGCAGTACTTC.